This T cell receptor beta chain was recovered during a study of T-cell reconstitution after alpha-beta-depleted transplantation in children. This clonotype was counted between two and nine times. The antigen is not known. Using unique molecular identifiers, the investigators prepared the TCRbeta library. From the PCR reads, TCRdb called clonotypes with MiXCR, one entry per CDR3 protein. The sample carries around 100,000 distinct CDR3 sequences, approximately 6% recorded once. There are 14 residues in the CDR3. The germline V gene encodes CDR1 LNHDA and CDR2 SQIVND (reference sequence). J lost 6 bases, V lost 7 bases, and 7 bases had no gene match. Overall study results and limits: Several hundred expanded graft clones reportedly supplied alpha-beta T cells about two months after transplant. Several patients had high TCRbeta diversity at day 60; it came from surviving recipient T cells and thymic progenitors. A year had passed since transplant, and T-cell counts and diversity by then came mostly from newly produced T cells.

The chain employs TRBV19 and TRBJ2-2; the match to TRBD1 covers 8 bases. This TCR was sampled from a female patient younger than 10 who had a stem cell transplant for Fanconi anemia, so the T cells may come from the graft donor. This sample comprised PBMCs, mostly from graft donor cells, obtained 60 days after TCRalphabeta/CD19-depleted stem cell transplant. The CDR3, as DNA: TGTGCCAGTACCAGACAGGGGACTGCCGGGGAGCTGTTTTTT. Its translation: CASTRQGTAGELFF.